The 3 T cell receptor beta chains given below trace back to one sample, sequenced in a study of OX40 agonist ivuxolimab in advanced cancers. The table came from immunoSEQ multiplex PCR; TCRdb's copy has only in-frame clones and leaves some out. The sample includes tens of thousands of clones, roughly nine tenths of them seen just once. The input for sequencing was CD4+ or CD8+ T cells sorted from blood, taken in a trial of the OX40 agonist ivuxolimab. These receptors all stem from an adult with an advanced solid tumor such as melanoma, head and neck, liver or kidney cancer.

V gene TRBV7-9 combines with J gene TRBJ2-3; perhaps TRBD1 as D (6 bases). The CDR3 length is 13 residues. The germline CDR1 and CDR2 sequences are SEHNR and FQNEAQ (reference sequence). V dropped 7 bases and J dropped 4 bases, with 12 bases sitting between them. DNA for the CDR3: TGTGCCAGCATTATTACAGGGTCAGATACGCAGTATTTT. Protein sequence: CASIITGSDTQYF.

V gene TRBV11-2 combines with J gene TRBJ1-2; D is unresolved. V dropped 5 bases and J dropped 4 bases, with 14 bases sitting between them. The CDR3 is 14 residues long. The germline gives CDR1 SGHAT, CDR2 FQNNGV. Written as DNA, the CDR3 is TGTGCCAGCAGCCCCCACTTGGCCTCCTATGGCTACACCTTC. Its protein is CASSPHLASYGYTF.

The J gene is TRBJ1-2, the V gene TRBV7-2; the D is unclear. The CDR3 sequence is 11 residues long. The germline gives CDR1 SGHTA, CDR2 FQGNSA. V lost 2 bases and J 6 bases, leaving 4 bases between the germline ends. The DNA of the CDR3 is TGTGCCAGCAGCTTACGGGATGGCTACACCTTC. The encoded protein is CASSLRDGYTF.